The 15 T cell receptor beta chains in this list originate from one sample, sequenced in a study of CXCR3-negative and CXCR3-positive naive CD8 T cells. General study results and limits: Naive CXCR3-positive cells had TRB CDR3s more hydrophobic than those of CXCR3-negative naive cells.

The study made its TRB cDNA libraries by 5' RACE, adding UMI labels. Using the 5' RACE reads, TCRdb records one entry per CDR3 protein without DNA. This repertoire includes approximately 100,000 distinct CDR3 sequences. Their recognized antigens are unknown. The source material was naive CXCR3+ CD8+ T cells from blood. Subset in this sample: CD45RO-CCR7+CD27+CD95- naive CD8+ T cells expressing CXCR3 (TNR3+). These receptors all stem from a human donor in good health. Some clones in this sample may be carry-over from other donors' samples.

The chain has TRBV3-1 and TRBJ2-4; TCRdb indicates TRBD2, and absent DNA this call remains unverified. CDR1 and CDR2 from the germline V gene are LGHDT and YNNKEL (reference sequence). This CDR3 has 15 residues. This CDR3 reads CASSQEIAGRNIQYF.

The chain links TRBV20-1 to TRBJ1-1. CDR3 length: 16 amino acids. Germline V lookup: CDR1 DFQATT, CDR2 SNEGSKA (reference sequence). CDR3 loop: CSARDPGFGGSTEAFF.

J is TRBJ1-5 and V is TRBV27; the TRBD1 assignment by TCRdb is unverifiable without DNA. The V gene's germline CDR1 is MNHEY and CDR2 SMNVEV (reference sequence). The CDR3 is made up of 15 amino acids. CDR3 sequence: CASSSRQGLNQPQHF.

V gene TRBV6-5 combines with J gene TRBJ1-2; TCRdb's D gene call, TRBD1, goes unchecked for lack of DNA. This CDR3 contains 16 residues. Germline V CDR1 and CDR2: MNHEY, SVGAGI. CDR3: CASSPAGGGRNYGYTF.

The chain couples TRBV7-6 to TRBJ2-5; TCRdb proposes TRBD1, but this gene call is untestable without DNA. Germline CDR1 and CDR2: SGHVS and FNYEAQ. The CDR3 sequence is 15 residues long. The CDR3 sequence is CASSLAWGSGETQYF.

V and J are TRBV20-1 and TRBJ2-1; TCRdb designates TRBD1, a call that cannot be tested without DNA. Per germline, CDR1 DFQATT and CDR2 SNEGSKA (reference sequence). CDR3 length: 14 amino acids. The chain's CDR3 is CSARGTGSYNEQFF.

CDR3 region: CATRDYGEQYF. This chain uses TRBV28 with TRBJ2-7; TCRdb returns TRBD2, unconfirmable since there is no DNA. The length of the CDR3 is 11 residues. Germline V gene lookup returns CDR1 MDHEN and CDR2 SYDVKM.

V is TRBV29-1 and J is TRBJ2-6; the D gene TCRdb calls, TRBD1, cannot be checked with no DNA. Germline CDR1 SQVTM, CDR2 ANQGSEA. This CDR3 spans 14 amino acids. This CDR3 reads CSVFRGDGANVLTF.

This chain connects TRBV7-6 to TRBJ2-7. Germline V gene sequence: CDR1 SGHVS, CDR2 FNYEAQ. CDR3 length: 14 amino acids. The chain's CDR3 is CANSLWVTPYEQYF.

The V gene is TRBV6-6, the J gene TRBJ2-2. The germline CDR1 and CDR2 sequences are MNHNY and SVGAGI (reference sequence). This CDR3 has 16 residues. CDR3 protein: CASSYSPGHQTGELFF.

This chain connects TRBV28 to TRBJ1-2; TCRdb's D gene call, TRBD1, goes unchecked for lack of DNA. Germline V gives CDR1 MDHEN, CDR2 SYDVKM. The CDR3 is made up of 13 amino acids. The CDR3 sequence: CASSSRGLYGYTF.

This chain uses TRBV6-2 or TRBV6-3 with TRBJ2-3; TCRdb selects TRBD2, and the lack of DNA leaves this call unchecked. This CDR3 is 13 amino acids long. The germline gives CDR1 MNHEY, CDR2 SVGEGT. The CDR3 loop reads CASGPTDTDTQYF.

The chain carries TRBV28 and TRBJ2-7; no DNA is available, so the TRBD2 call from TCRdb remains unchecked. The CDR3 has 15 amino acids. Germline-derived CDR1 and CDR2 are MDHEN and SYDVKM. Here the CDR3 reads CASSLALAGAYEQYF.

V gene TRBV5-1 combines with J gene TRBJ2-1; as DNA is missing, the TRBD1 call by TCRdb cannot be tested. The CDR3 is made up of 16 amino acids. Germline V gene sequence: CDR1 SGHRS, CDR2 YFSETQ. CDR3 loop: CASSLGWGGTYNEQFF.

This sequence joins TRBV12-3 or TRBV12-4 and TRBJ2-7; absent DNA, TCRdb's TRBD1 call cannot be checked. This CDR3 has 13 amino acids. The CDR3 reads CASSWDGPYEQYF.